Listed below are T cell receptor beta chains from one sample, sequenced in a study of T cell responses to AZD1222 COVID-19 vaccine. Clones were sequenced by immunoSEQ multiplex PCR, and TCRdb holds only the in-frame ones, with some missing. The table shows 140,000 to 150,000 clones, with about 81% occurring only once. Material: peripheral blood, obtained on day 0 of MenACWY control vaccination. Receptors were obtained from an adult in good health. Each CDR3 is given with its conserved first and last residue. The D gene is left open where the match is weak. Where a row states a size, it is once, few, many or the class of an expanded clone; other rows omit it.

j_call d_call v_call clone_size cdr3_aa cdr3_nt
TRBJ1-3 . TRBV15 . CATSQRGSGNTIYF TGTGCCACCAGCCAGCGGGGCTCTGGAAACACCATATATTTT
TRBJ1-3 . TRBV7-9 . CASSLGGPHSGNTIYF TGTGCCAGCAGCTTGGGAGGGCCGCACTCTGGAAACACCATATATTTT
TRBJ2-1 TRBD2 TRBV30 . CAWSGRVGEQFF TGTGCCTGGAGCGGGAGGGTGGGTGAGCAGTTCTTC
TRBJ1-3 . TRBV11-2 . CASSLVPGIGNTIYF TGTGCCAGCAGCTTAGTTCCGGGAATTGGAAACACCATATATTTT
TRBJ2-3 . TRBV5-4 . CASSLQIARATDTQYF TGTGCCAGCAGCTTACAGATTGCTAGGGCCACAGATACGCAGTATTTT
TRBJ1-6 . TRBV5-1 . CASSLEDRSPLHF TGCGCCAGCAGCTTGGAGGATCGGTCACCCCTCCACTTT
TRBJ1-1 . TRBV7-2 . CASSTTGSEAFF TGTGCCAGCAGCACAACAGGGTCCGAAGCTTTCTTT
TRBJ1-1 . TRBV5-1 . CASSLDPDRKNTEAFF TGCGCCAGCAGCTTGGACCCAGACAGAAAGAACACTGAAGCTTTCTTT
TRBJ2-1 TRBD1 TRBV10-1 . CASSESTGALFSYNEQFF TGCGCCAGCAGTGAGTCGACAGGGGCTCTCTTCTCCTACAATGAGCAGTTCTTC
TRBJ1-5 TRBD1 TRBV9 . CASSPGTGDGEPQHF TGTGCCAGCAGCCCTGGGACAGGGGACGGTGAGCCCCAGCATTTT
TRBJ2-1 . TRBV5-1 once CASSSGHLSYNEQFF TGCGCCAGCAGCTCCGGACACCTCTCCTACAATGAGCAGTTCTTC
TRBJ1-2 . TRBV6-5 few CAARSSNYGYTF TGTGCCGCCCGCAGCTCTAACTATGGCTACACCTTC
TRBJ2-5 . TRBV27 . CASSFGGGHQETQYF TGTGCCAGCAGTTTTGGAGGGGGCCACCAAGAGACCCAGTACTTC
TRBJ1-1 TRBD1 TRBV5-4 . CASSPRDRNTEAFF TGTGCCAGCAGCCCCCGGGACAGGAACACTGAAGCTTTCTTT
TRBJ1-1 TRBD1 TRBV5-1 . CASSTGTANTEAFF TGCGCCAGCAGCACCGGGACAGCGAACACTGAAGCTTTCTTT
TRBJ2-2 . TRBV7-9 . CASTYWGTANTGELFF TGTGCCAGCACCTATTGGGGAACCGCGAACACCGGGGAGCTGTTTTTT
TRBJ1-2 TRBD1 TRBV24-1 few CATSDSVTGVDGYTF TGTGCCACCAGTGACTCCGTAACAGGGGTGGATGGCTACACCTTC
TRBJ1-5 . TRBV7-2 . CASSSTGQPQHF TGTGCCAGCAGCTCGACGGGGCAGCCCCAGCATTTT
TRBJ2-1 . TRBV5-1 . CASSNFRESSYNEQFF TGCGCCAGCAGCAACTTCCGGGAGAGCTCCTACAATGAGCAGTTCTTC
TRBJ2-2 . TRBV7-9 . CASSLEPPPVTGELFF TGTGCCAGCAGCTTAGAACCCCCCCCTGTGACCGGGGAGCTGTTTTTT
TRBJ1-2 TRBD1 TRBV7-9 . CASSPDRENNYGYTF TGTGCCAGCAGCCCCGACAGGGAGAACAACTATGGCTACACCTTC
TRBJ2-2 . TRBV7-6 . CASSLNSRTNTGELFF TGTGCCAGCAGCTTAAACAGCCGAACGAACACCGGGGAGCTGTTTTTT
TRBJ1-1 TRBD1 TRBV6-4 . CASSSLSGTEGVVTEAFF TGTGCCAGCAGTAGCTTATCCGGGACAGAAGGGGTGGTCACTGAAGCTTTCTTT
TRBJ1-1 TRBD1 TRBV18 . CASSDRQGAITEAFF TGTGCCAGCTCAGACAGACAGGGGGCAATCACTGAAGCTTTCTTT
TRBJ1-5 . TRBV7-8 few CASSANSNQPQHF TGTGCCAGCAGCGCAAATAGCAATCAGCCCCAGCATTTT
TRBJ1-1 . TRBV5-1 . CASSLAGELKAFF TGCGCCAGCAGCTTGGCGGGGGAGCTAAAAGCTTTCTTT
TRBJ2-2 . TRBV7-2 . CASRIWQGNTGELFF TGTGCCAGCAGGATTTGGCAGGGGAACACCGGGGAGCTGTTTTTT
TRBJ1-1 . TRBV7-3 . CASSLNREVVNTEAFF TGTGCCAGCAGCTTAAACAGGGAGGTCGTGAACACTGAAGCTTTCTTT
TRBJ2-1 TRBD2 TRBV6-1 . CASSEGGTSGGPNYNEQFF TGTGCCAGCAGTGAGGGCGGGACTAGCGGGGGGCCGAACTACAATGAGCAGTTCTTC
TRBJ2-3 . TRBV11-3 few CASSQKADTQYF TGTGCCAGCAGCCAAAAGGCAGATACGCAGTATTTT
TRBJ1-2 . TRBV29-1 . CSGTDNSYGYTF TGCAGCGGGACGGACAATTCCTATGGCTACACCTTC
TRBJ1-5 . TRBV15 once CATSRDRGAGGQPQHF TGTGCCACCAGCAGAGATCGGGGGGCCGGAGGTCAGCCCCAGCATTTT
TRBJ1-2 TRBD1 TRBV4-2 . CASSQAGTGGDLNYGYTF TGTGCCAGCAGCCAAGCTGGGACAGGGGGCGACCTTAACTATGGCTACACCTTC
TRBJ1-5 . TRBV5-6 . CASSALGANQPQHF TGTGCCAGCAGCGCCCTGGGGGCCAATCAGCCCCAGCATTTT
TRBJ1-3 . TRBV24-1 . CATSDFADTIYF TGTGCCACCAGTGATTTTGCCGACACCATATATTTT
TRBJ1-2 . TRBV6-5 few CASSYDRTNYGYTF TGTGCCAGCAGTTACGACAGGACCAACTATGGCTACACCTTC
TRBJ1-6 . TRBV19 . CASSINRENSPLHF TGTGCCAGTAGTATAAACAGGGAGAATTCACCCCTCCACTTT
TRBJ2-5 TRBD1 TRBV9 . CASSAGQGRTSQYF TGTGCCAGCAGCGCCGGACAGGGTAGGACGTCCCAGTACTTC
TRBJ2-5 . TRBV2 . CASTRGVFQETQYF TGTGCCAGCACTAGAGGGGTTTTCCAAGAGACCCAGTACTTC
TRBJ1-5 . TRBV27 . CASSLGGRGISPQHF TGTGCCAGCAGTTTAGGGGGAAGGGGAATCAGCCCCCAGCATTTT
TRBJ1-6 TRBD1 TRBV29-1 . CSVETGGSDSPLHF TGCAGCGTTGAAACAGGGGGATCGGATTCACCCCTCCACTTT
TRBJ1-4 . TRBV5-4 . CASSLQGGGAEKLFF TGTGCCAGCAGCTTGCAAGGGGGAGGGGCTGAAAAACTGTTTTTT
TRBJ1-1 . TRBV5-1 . CASSPGDRKAFF TGCGCCAGCAGCCCGGGTGACAGAAAAGCTTTCTTT
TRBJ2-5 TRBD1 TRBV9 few CASQGQGAFDQETQYF TGTGCCAGCCAGGGACAGGGGGCTTTCGACCAAGAGACCCAGTACTTC